This entry lists 32 T cell receptor beta chains sequenced from one sample in a study of cytomegalovirus exposure and HLA in healthy donors (TCRdb year 2017). Libraries were made using the immunoSEQ multiplex PCR assay. For the multiplex PCR, a mixture combining 60 forward primers for TCR Vbeta segments and 13 reverse primers for TCR Jbeta segments was used. TCRdb's version of the immuneACCESS table is confined to in-frame rearrangements and falls short of the full clone set. An unresolved V gene accounts for under half of the shortfall where checked; the remainder is of unknown origin. The sample data list about 200,000 clones, and around four fifths of these were observed just once. Clones ranked in the top ten supply 3.8% of the sample. Sequencing input: PBMCs. The source is a male donor in good health and CMV-seronegative.

Turning to this clone: Other DNA sequences in the sample encode the same CDR3. The gene calls are TRBV18 and TRBJ1-1; maybe TRBD1 (6 bases). Germline CDR1 and CDR2: KGHSH and LQKENI. V was trimmed by 6 bases and J by 1 base, leaving 9 bases between them. The CDR3 length is 13 residues. CDR3 sequence: CASSLGQNTEAFF. The DNA for the CDR3 is TGTGCCAGCTCGCTGGGACAGAACACTGAAGCTTTCTTT.

V gene TRBV7-8 combines with J gene TRBJ2-7; 9 bases fit TRBD1. Looked up from germline, CDR1 is SGHVS and CDR2 is FQNEAQ. V lost 5 bases, J lost 3 bases, and 11 bases stayed unmatched. The CDR3 consists of 16 residues. The chain's CDR3 is CASSRYRDRENYEQYF. The DNA of the CDR3 is TGTGCCAGCAGCAGATACCGGGACAGGGAGAACTACGAGCAGTACTTC. Full variable domain (missing parts from reference TRBV7-8 and TRBJ2-7): GAGVSQSPRYKVAKRGQDVALRCDPISGHVSLFWYQQALGQGPEFLTYFQNEAQLDKSGLPSDRFFAERPEGSVSTLKIQRTQQEDSAVYLCASSRYRDRENYEQYFGPGTRLTVT.

The chain carries TRBV7-9 and TRBJ2-7; 8 bases match TRBD2. Germline CDR1 is SEHNR and CDR2 is FQNEAQ (reference sequence). This CDR3 region has 13 residues. CDR3 DNA: TGTTCCGGGACTAGTACAATCTCCTACGAGCAGTACTTC. As protein: CSGTSTISYEQYF.

This rearrangement joins TRBV5-6 to TRBJ1-6; 7 bases are a match to TRBD1. The ends lost 4 bases at V and 8 bases at J; junction bases unmatched: 6. The CDR3 length is 14 residues. Germline assignment: CDR1 SGHDT and CDR2 YYEEEE. CDR3 bases: TGTGCCAGCAGCGAAAACAGGGGTTATTCACCCCTCCACTTT. This gives the protein CASSENRGYSPLHF.

This clone was observed once. V usage is TRBV9 and J usage is TRBJ2-3; 15 bases agree with TRBD2. Trimming removed 4 bases from V and 8 bases from J; junction bases left unmatched: 8. The CDR3 runs to 16 residues. Germline loops: CDR1 SGDLS, CDR2 YYNGEE. The CDR3 nucleotides read TGTGCCAGCAGCACGGGACTAGCGGGGGGCAGGGGTACGCAGTATTTT. Translating gives CASSTGLAGGRGTQYF. Combining the CDR3 with reference TRBV9 and TRBJ2-3 gives the whole variable domain DSGVTQTPKHLITATGQRVTLRCSPRSGDLSVYWYQQSLDQGLQFLIQYYNGEERAKGNILERFSAQQFPDLHSELNLSSLELGDSALYFCASSTGLAGGRGTQYFGPGTRLTVL.

The chain employs TRBV19 and TRBJ2-7, with 12 bases fitting TRBD1. This CDR3 contains 15 residues. The V gene end was trimmed by 4 bases and the J gene end by 2 bases; junction bases not matched to a gene: 3. Germline V lookup: CDR1 LNHDA, CDR2 SQIVND (reference sequence). DNA of the CDR3: TGTGCCAGTAGTAAGGGACAGGGGGCTCCCTACGAGCAGTACTTC. This gives the protein CASSKGQGAPYEQYF.

The J gene is TRBJ2-5, the V gene TRBV2; 7 bases map to TRBD1. The DNA matches TRBJ2-7 better at its end, which makes the J call doubtful. CDR1 is SNHLY and CDR2 is FYNNEI in the germline V gene. The CDR3 is 14 residues long. CDR3 nucleotide sequence: TGTGCCAGGGATGTGCCGGGACAGACCTACGAGCAGTACTTC. Translating gives CARDVPGQTYEQYF.

The chain links TRBV27 to TRBJ1-5, with 7 bases matching TRBD1. Looked up from germline, CDR1 is MNHEY and CDR2 is SMNVEV (reference sequence). V gave up 4 bases and J gave up 5 bases; unmatched junction bases: 2. The CDR3 sequence is 13 residues long. CDR3 sequence (DNA): TGTGCCAGCAGTTCTACAGGGGATCAGCCCCAGCATTTT. Its translation: CASSSTGDQPQHF.

V gene TRBV5-4 combines with J gene TRBJ1-3; D gene ambiguous. The CDR3 spans 14 residues. The V gene lost 4 bases and the J gene lost 0 bases, with 8 bases spanning the gap. Germline assignment: CDR1 SGHNT and CDR2 YYREEE (reference sequence). CDR3 region: CASSQESSGNTIYF. The CDR3 DNA follows: TGTGCCAGCAGCCAAGAGAGCTCTGGAAACACCATATATTTT.

This chain links TRBV7-3 with TRBJ2-1; the D gene is possibly TRBD2 (6 bases). The germline V and J ends were trimmed by 2 bases and 9 bases, with 14 bases remaining between them. CDR1 is SGHTA and CDR2 is FQGTGA in the germline V gene. The length of the CDR3 is 14 residues. CDR3 protein: CASSLSRRAREQFF. CDR3 in DNA: TGTGCCAGCAGCTTATCGCGGAGGGCCCGTGAGCAGTTCTTC.

The rearrangement joins TRBV6-1 to TRBJ1-4; 7 bases are a match to TRBD1. V dropped 5 bases and J dropped 8; count of bases not matched to a gene: 8. Germline CDR1 and CDR2: MNHNS and SASEGT. The CDR3 has 14 amino acids. CDR3 protein: CASSNRGLGEKLFF. CDR3 sequence (DNA): TGTGCCAGCAGTAACAGGGGTTTGGGAGAAAAACTGTTTTTT.

CDR3 protein: CASGLAGGVSSEQFF. CDR3 in DNA: TGCGCCAGCGGACTAGCGGGAGGGGTTAGTAGTGAGCAGTTCTTC. This rearrangement joins TRBV5-1 to TRBJ2-1; 15 bases are shared with TRBD2. Trimming removed 7 bases from V and 9 bases from J; junction bases left unmatched: 8. CDR1 and CDR2 from the germline V gene are SGHRS and YFSETQ. The CDR3 length is 15 residues.

The CDR3 loop is CASSHDPPSDEQYF. For the CDR3, the DNA is TGTGCCAGCAGTCACGACCCTCCTAGCGACGAGCAGTACTTC. The chain joins TRBV7-3 to TRBJ2-7, with D maybe TRBD2 (6 bases). The ends were cut back, 6 bases at V and 5 bases at J, with 17 bases in the middle. CDR3 length: 14 residues. Germline assignment: CDR1 SGHTA and CDR2 FQGTGA.

V and J are TRBV9 and TRBJ2-2; TRBD2 matches at 9 bases. The CDR3 covers 17 residues. The germline gives CDR1 SGDLS, CDR2 YYNGEE. J lost 3 bases, V lost 0 bases, and 6 bases had no gene match. CDR3 sequence reads: CASSVEGLAGYTGELFF. CDR3 in DNA: TGTGCCAGCAGCGTAGAAGGTCTAGCGGGGTACACCGGGGAGCTGTTTTTT. Full variable domain (remainder filled in from reference TRBV9 and TRBJ2-2): DSGVTQTPKHLITATGQRVTLRCSPRSGDLSVYWYQQSLDQGLQFLIQYYNGEERAKGNILERFSAQQFPDLHSELNLSSLELGDSALYFCASSVEGLAGYTGELFFGEGSRLTVL.

In its sample, this clone was seen a few times. The V call is TRBV6-1, the J call TRBJ2-7; tentatively, D is TRBD2 (5 bases). The germline V gene encodes CDR1 MNHNS and CDR2 SASEGT. The V end was cut by 6 bases, the J end by 7 bases, with 22 bases between. There are 15 residues in the CDR3. CDR3 in DNA: TGTGCCAGCAGAGCTATGACGCCCGGGGTGGGTGAGCAGTACTTC. This gives the protein CASRAMTPGVGEQYF.

The chain uses TRBV7-3 and TRBJ2-3; D is uncertain. Trimming pared 5 bases from V and 2 bases from J, leaving 5 bases between. In germline, CDR1 is SGHTA, CDR2 FQGTGA. This CDR3 contains 12 residues. CDR3 DNA: TGTGCCAGCAGCCAAATCACAGATACGCAGTATTTT. Translation gives CASSQITDTQYF.

The rearrangement links TRBV27 to TRBJ1-2; D remains ambiguous. Germline-derived CDR1 and CDR2 are MNHEY and SMNVEV (reference sequence). The V gene lost 8 bases and the J gene lost 3 bases, with 7 bases spanning the gap. This CDR3 comprises 11 residues. The CDR3 bases are TGTGCCAGCGGAGCCTACTATGGCTACACCTTC. This gives the protein CASGAYYGYTF.

This chain links TRBV30 with TRBJ2-3; a possible D gene is TRBD2 (5 bases). Trimming removed 1 base from V and 8 bases from J, with 7 bases in between. CDR3 length: 11 residues. Germline V gene lookup returns CDR1 GTSNPN and CDR2 SVGIG (reference sequence). CDR3 protein: CAWSGGPTQYF. CDR3 nucleotide sequence: TGTGCCTGGAGTGGCGGGCCTACGCAGTATTTT.

The V and J genes are TRBV7-9 and TRBJ2-5, with a possible D match to TRBD2 (6 bases). The germline V gene has CDR1 SEHNR and CDR2 FQNEAQ (reference sequence). Trimming left V 5 bases short and J 5 bases short, with 21 bases between. The CDR3 contains 16 residues. CDR3 DNA sequence: TGTGCCAGCAGCCCACCTAATCGCGGGGTCGGGGAGACCCAGTACTTC. Its translation is CASSPPNRGVGETQYF.

The J gene is TRBJ2-1, the V gene TRBV2, with D unclear. V lost 6 bases to trimming and J lost 8 bases, with 8 bases between them. The length of the CDR3 is 11 residues. Germline assignment: CDR1 SNHLY and CDR2 FYNNEI. The chain's CDR3 is CASREIDEQFF. DNA of the CDR3: TGTGCCAGCAGGGAGATCGATGAGCAGTTCTTC.

This clone appeared a few times. Compared with germline, one end of the junction differs, possibly owing to a read error. CDR3 sequence: CASSLVRTGISLERF. CDR3 nucleotide sequence: TGTGCCAGCAGCTTAGTACGGACAGGGATTAGTTTGGAGCGGTTC. This chain connects TRBV7-2 to TRBJ1-2; 8 positions agree with TRBD1. CDR1 SGHTA and CDR2 FQGNSA come from the germline V gene. CDR3 size: 15 residues. The full variable domain, completed using reference TRBV7-2 and TRBJ1-2, is GAGVSQSPSNKVTEKGKDVELRCDPISGHTALYWYRQSLGQGLEFLIYFQGNSAPDKSGLPSDRFSAERTGGSVSTLTIQRTQQEDSAVYLCASSLVRTGISLERFGSGTRLTVV.

The chain has TRBV11-3 and TRBJ2-1; D ambiguous. The CDR3 is 13 residues long. CDR1 and CDR2 from the germline V gene are SGHNT and YENEEA. Trimming removed 5 bases at V and 7 bases at J, with 12 bases between. CDR3 nucleotide sequence: TGTGCCAGCAGCCCCTCTTCCTTAAATGAGCAGTTCTTC. As protein: CASSPSSLNEQFF.

This clone was observed a single time. This rearrangement joins TRBV18 to TRBJ2-5, with a weak D call TRBD1 (6 bases). V was shortened by 6 bases and J by 1 base, with 9 bases between the two germline ends. The length of the CDR3 is 13 residues. CDR1 and CDR2 (germline): KGHSH, LQKENI. The DNA of the CDR3 is TGTGCCAGCTCCCAGGGGCCCCAAGAGACCCAGTACTTC. Residues: CASSQGPQETQYF.

This clone occurred a few times. The chain carries TRBV12-2 and TRBJ2-7; the D call TRBD2 from the table was never checked on the DNA. TRBV12-2 is marked as a pseudogene. The CDR3 covers 15 residues. The CDR3 bases are TGTGCAAGTCGCTTAGCGTCTCTGTTCCCCTACGAGCAGTACTTC. Translation gives CASRLASLFPYEQYF.

V and J are TRBV6-4 and TRBJ2-6; no definite D call. CDR1 and CDR2 from the germline V gene are MRHNA and SNTAGT. With 0 bases removed from V and 0 bases from J, the gap between germline ends came to 3 bases. This CDR3 is built from 15 residues. The CDR3 DNA sequence: TGTGCCAGCAGTGACTCTAGCTCTGGGGCCAACGTCCTGACTTTC. Its translation is CASSDSSSGANVLTF.

The chain is built from TRBV28 and TRBJ1-5; D unclear. The CDR3 contains 13 residues. The V gene's germline CDR1 is MDHEN and CDR2 SYDVKM. Trimming stripped 1 base from V and 4 bases from J, with 5 bases between. In nucleotides, the CDR3 is TGTGCCAGCAGTTTATCAGATAATCAGCCCCAGCATTTT. Translated, it gives CASSLSDNQPQHF.

This clone was counted only a few times. The gene calls are TRBV7-9 and TRBJ2-7, with D possibly matching TRBD2 (6 bases). This CDR3 has 14 residues. Trimming removed 4 bases at V and 2 bases at J, with 12 bases between. Germline values: CDR1 SEHNR, CDR2 FQNEAQ (reference sequence). The CDR3 nucleotides are TGTGCCAGCAGCTCAATCGGGAGTACCTACGAGCAGTACTTC. It codes for CASSSIGSTYEQYF.

The rearrangement joins TRBV12-2 to TRBJ2-3; whether TRBD1, the table's D call, matches the DNA was not checked. TRBV12-2 is termed a pseudogene. This CDR3 region has 12 residues. CDR3 amino acids: CASRLSTDTQYF. The CDR3 bases are TGTGCAAGTCGCTTATCAACAGATACGCAGTATTTT.

The chain couples TRBV28 to TRBJ2-3; possible D gene TRBD1, 6 bases. Trimming stripped 6 bases from V and 9 bases from J, with 10 bases between. The CDR3 contains 11 residues. Germline loops: CDR1 MDHEN, CDR2 SYDVKM. The DNA of the CDR3 is TGTGCCAGCAGCCTAAGGGGGACGCAGTATTTT. Translating it yields CASSLRGTQYF.

This clone was counted once. The chain carries TRBV5-4 and TRBJ2-5; 9 bases are shared with TRBD2. The V gene's germline CDR1 is SGHNT and CDR2 YYREEE (reference sequence). V was clipped by 0 bases and J by 2 bases; unmatched bases: 5. This CDR3 has 16 residues. The CDR3 loop is CASSLVSTSGQETQYF. In DNA, the CDR3 is TGTGCCAGCAGCTTGGTTTCTACTAGCGGGCAAGAGACCCAGTACTTC.

The chain recombines TRBV10-3 with TRBJ1-2; TRBD1 matches 8 bases. CDR1 and CDR2 (germline): ENHRY, SYGVKD. The CDR3 length is 13 residues. The chain's CDR3 is CATKGGQEPGYTF. The CDR3, as DNA: TGTGCGACGAAGGGGGGACAGGAGCCTGGCTACACCTTC.

The chain couples TRBV2 to TRBJ2-1, with no clear D. Looked up from germline, CDR1 is SNHLY and CDR2 is FYNNEI. This CDR3 has 14 amino acids. Trimming removed 5 bases at V and 9 bases at J, with 17 bases between. CDR3 in DNA: TGTGCCAGCAGTCCCCTCCCGAGCCCCCCTGAGCAGTTCTTC. This translates into CASSPLPSPPEQFF.